Presented here are 21 T cell receptor beta chains from one specimen sequenced in a study of blood T cell repertoires in COVID-19. The table came from immunoSEQ multiplex PCR; TCRdb's copy has only in-frame clones and leaves some out. The sample lists around 220,000 clones; about 90% were seen once. The source material was PBMCs or T cells enriched from blood (not recorded which). The origin of the receptors is a young woman who had recovered from COVID-19.

The rearrangement uses TRBV3-1 (or the pseudogene TRBV3-2) and TRBJ2-3, with TRBD2 matching over 8 bases. The J segment lost 4 bases and the V segment lost 7 bases, leaving 4 bases of the junction unmatched. This CDR3 contains 13 residues. Germline CDR1 is LGHDT and CDR2 is YNNKEL (reference sequence). CDR3 loop: CASNSGVSDTQYF. The DNA of the CDR3 is TGTGCCAGCAATAGCGGGGTATCAGATACGCAGTATTTT.

The chain links TRBV7-2 to TRBJ1-5; 9 positions match TRBD1. V dropped 5 bases and J dropped 6; count of bases not matched to a gene: 11. Germline V CDR1 and CDR2: SGHTA, FQGNSA. This CDR3 spans 16 amino acids. CDR3 nucleotides: TGTGCCAGCAGCCGCTTAGGGACAGGGTTAGGTCAGCCCCAGCATTTT. Translation: CASSRLGTGLGQPQHF.

A single count supports this clone. The rearrangement uses TRBV27 and TRBJ2-3, with 9 bases lining up with TRBD2. The CDR3 has 14 residues. Per germline, CDR1 MNHEY and CDR2 SMNVEV (reference sequence). V dropped 8 bases and J dropped 4; count of bases not matched to a gene: 7. This chain's CDR3 is CASGDSGGPDTQYF. DNA for the CDR3: TGTGCCAGCGGGGATAGCGGGGGTCCAGATACGCAGTATTTT.

The chain joins TRBV4-2 to TRBJ1-4, with a tentative D call TRBD1 (5 bases). V lost 0 bases and J 7 bases, leaving 12 bases between the germline ends. The CDR3 covers 15 residues. CDR1 and CDR2 (germline): LGHNA, YNFKEQ. CDR3 coding DNA: TGTGCCAGCAGCCAAGATTGGGGGAGGATTGAAAAACTGTTTTTT. This codes for CASSQDWGRIEKLFF.

As concerns this clone: Different DNA sequences within this sample yield the same CDR3. The chain joins TRBV27 to TRBJ1-1, with D uncertain. Germline V gene data show CDR1 as MNHEY and CDR2 as SMNVEV (reference sequence). The CDR3 length is 13 residues. Between the trimmed V and J ends, which lost 3 bases and 0 bases, there was a span of 5 bases. The CDR3 sequence is CASSFRLNTEAFF. CDR3 bases: TGTGCCAGCAGTTTCAGGCTGAACACTGAAGCTTTCTTT.

The V and J genes are TRBV5-1 and TRBJ1-1; the D gene is possibly TRBD1 (5 bases). This CDR3 spans 14 amino acids. Looked up from germline, CDR1 is SGHRS and CDR2 is YFSETQ. Trimming took off 2 bases at V and 7 bases at J, with 15 bases between the two ends. In DNA, the CDR3 is TGCGCCAGCAGCTTCCGTCCTAAGGACATTGAAGCTTTCTTT. This encodes CASSFRPKDIEAFF.

The chain is built from TRBV7-2 and TRBJ2-7, with a possible D match to TRBD1 (5 bases). Germline assignment: CDR1 SGHTA and CDR2 FQGNSA. The CDR3 contains 14 residues. Trimming removed 2 bases from V and 2 bases from J, with 10 bases in between. DNA of the CDR3: TGTGCCAGCAGCTTAAGGCAGGGCCCCTACGAGCAGTACTTC. Its translation is CASSLRQGPYEQYF.

The gene calls are TRBV28 and TRBJ2-3; 10 bases line up with TRBD1. This CDR3 contains 19 residues. The V and J ends lost 0 bases and 0 bases, in that order; junction bases with no gene match: 9. Germline V CDR1 and CDR2: MDHEN, SYDVKM. CDR3: CASSLWGQGKGSSTDTQYF. DNA of the CDR3: TGTGCCAGCAGTTTATGGGGACAGGGGAAGGGGTCTAGCACAGATACGCAGTATTTT. Combining the CDR3 with reference TRBV28 and TRBJ2-3 gives the whole variable domain DVKVTQSSRYLVKRTGEKVFLECVQDMDHENMFWYRQDPGLGLRLIYFSYDVKMKEKGDIPEGYSVSREKKERFSLILESASTNQTSMYLCASSLWGQGKGSSTDTQYFGPGTRLTVL.

The chain couples TRBV19 to TRBJ1-3; D perhaps matches TRBD1 (5 bases). This CDR3 contains 15 residues. Germline V gives CDR1 LNHDA, CDR2 SQIVND (reference sequence). Trimming cost V 3 bases and J 2 bases, with 11 bases left between them. The CDR3 DNA is TGTGCCAGTAGTATGGGGGGAGATACTGGAAACACCATATATTTT. This gives the protein CASSMGGDTGNTIYF.

About this clone itself: A read error is likely, as this CDR3 ends without the conserved phenylalanine or tryptophan. It is unclear where the CDR3 begins or ends on the DNA, so no DNA is shown, and the CDR3 is as TCRdb lists it. The CDR3 reads CASSESGRAGQGEI. The V and J genes are TRBV2 and TRBJ2-7; the table gives TRBD1 as D, unverified against the DNA. The length of the CDR3 is 14 amino acids, counting both ends. Germline values: CDR1 SNHLY, CDR2 FYNNEI.

The chain is built from TRBV15 and TRBJ1-1; 8 bases match TRBD1. Germline values: CDR1 LNHNV, CDR2 YYDKDF (reference sequence). The CDR3 is made up of 14 amino acids. With 7 bases clipped from V and 6 bases from J, the junction kept 10 bases outside the gene matches. The CDR3 DNA sequence: TGTGCCACCACGCAGGGGGCAGGTAAAGCTGAAGCTTTCTTT. Its protein is CATTQGAGKAEAFF.

The chain couples TRBV5-1 to TRBJ2-3; D is undetermined. V lost 0 bases, J lost 2 bases, and 7 bases lay in between. Germline V gene sequence: CDR1 SGHRS, CDR2 YFSETQ. The CDR3 is made up of 14 amino acids. The CDR3 DNA reads TGCGCCAGCAGCTTGGCGGTTGACACAGATACGCAGTATTTT. This encodes CASSLAVDTDTQYF. Looking up the rest from reference TRBV5-1 and TRBJ2-3 gives the full variable domain: KAGVTQTPRYLIKTRGQQVTLSCSPISGHRSVSWYQQTPGQGLQFLFEYFSETQRNKGNFPGRFSGRQFSNSRSEMNVSTLELGDSALYLCASSLAVDTDTQYFGPGTRLTVL.

The rearrangement joins TRBV5-1 to TRBJ2-3; D possibly corresponds to TRBD2 (6 bases). Deletions cut 2 bases from V and 4 bases from J, with 17 bases between. Germline V CDR1 and CDR2: SGHRS, YFSETQ. This CDR3 spans 16 amino acids. CDR3 nucleotides: TGCGCCAGCAGCTTACCACTTAGCGGTTCCGCAGATACGCAGTATTTT. This encodes CASSLPLSGSADTQYF.

In this sample, this clone turned up once. This chain links TRBV13 with TRBJ2-7; 10 bases align to TRBD2. V lost 4 bases, J lost 3 bases, and 6 bases stayed unmatched. Germline CDR1 reads PRHDT; CDR2 reads FYEKMQ (reference sequence). The CDR3 loop spans 15 amino acids. The CDR3 sequence: CASSSGLAANYEQYF. The CDR3 DNA reads TGTGCCAGCAGCTCAGGACTAGCGGCTAACTACGAGCAGTACTTC.

The chain links TRBV2 to TRBJ2-7; D is unclear. The ends were cut back, 8 bases at V and 7 bases at J, with 24 bases in the middle. The CDR3 has 15 amino acids. Per the germline V gene, CDR1 is SNHLY and CDR2 is FYNNEI. CDR3 nucleotides: TGTGCCAGCCGACCTGCAAATATCTACTATCGTGAGCAGTACTTC. Encoded protein: CASRPANIYYREQYF.

The chain combines TRBV6-5 with TRBJ1-3; D gene unclear. Trimming left V 2 bases short and J 0 bases short, with 5 bases between. The germline V gene encodes CDR1 MNHEY and CDR2 SVGAGI. This CDR3 region has 14 residues. CDR3 region: CASSYDTSGNTIYF. The CDR3 DNA reads TGTGCCAGCAGTTACGACACCTCTGGAAACACCATATATTTT.

This rearrangement joins TRBV19 to TRBJ1-1; a possible D gene is TRBD1 (5 bases). With 6 bases removed from V and 5 bases from J, the gap between germline ends came to 19 bases. Germline CDR1 is LNHDA and CDR2 is SQIVND (reference sequence). CDR3 length: 15 amino acids. This CDR3 is CASSQDPGRRTEAFF. Written as DNA, the CDR3 is TGTGCCAGTAGCCAAGACCCAGGGCGGAGAACTGAAGCTTTCTTT.

The rearrangement joins TRBV12-5 to TRBJ1-1, with D unclear. The CDR3 extends over 11 amino acids. V gave up 6 bases and J gave up 5 bases, with 7 bases separating them. Germline V gives CDR1 LGHNT, CDR2 FRNRAP. CDR3 sequence (DNA): TGTGCTAGTGGGAGTTGGACTGAAGCTTTCTTT. Translated, it gives CASGSWTEAFF. Based on the CDR3 plus reference TRBV12-5 and TRBJ1-1, the full variable domain is DARVTQTPRHKVTEMGQEVTMRCQPILGHNTVFWYRQTMMQGLELLAYFRNRAPLDDSGMPKDRFSAEMPDATLATLKIQPSEPRDSAVYFCASGSWTEAFFGQGTRLTVV.

A single count supports this clone. The V gene is TRBV9, the J gene TRBJ1-6; 9 bases are a match to TRBD1. The CDR3 has 16 residues. V dropped 4 bases and J dropped 9; count of bases not matched to a gene: 11. The germline V gene has CDR1 SGDLS and CDR2 YYNGEE. CDR3 residues: CASSSFGQGFGSPLHF. DNA for the CDR3: TGTGCCAGCAGCAGTTTCGGACAGGGGTTCGGTTCACCCCTCCACTTT.

The rearrangement joins TRBV28 to TRBJ2-2; 11 nucleotides agree with TRBD1. The V gene's germline CDR1 is MDHEN and CDR2 SYDVKM. The CDR3 has 16 amino acids. After removal of 6 bases from V and 6 bases from J, the junction contained 9 bases not matched to a gene. CDR3 sequence: CASRDSGQGGSGELFF. The CDR3 bases are TGTGCCAGCAGGGATTCGGGACAGGGGGGTTCCGGGGAGCTGTTTTTT.

The chain joins TRBV18 to TRBJ1-6; unclear D gene. The CDR3 spans 15 residues. Per the germline V gene, CDR1 is KGHSH and CDR2 is LQKENI. V lost 3 bases and J 1 base, leaving 7 bases between the germline ends. CDR3 DNA: TGTGCCAGCTCACCGGCGGGATCCTATAATTCACCCCTCCACTTT. It codes for CASSPAGSYNSPLHF. The whole variable domain, filled in from reference TRBV18 and TRBJ1-6, reads NAGVMQNPRHLVRRRGQEARLRCSPMKGHSHVYWYRQLPEEGLKFMVYLQKENIIDESGMPKERFSAEFPKEGPSILRIQQVVRGDSAAYFCASSPAGSYNSPLHFGNGTRLTVT.